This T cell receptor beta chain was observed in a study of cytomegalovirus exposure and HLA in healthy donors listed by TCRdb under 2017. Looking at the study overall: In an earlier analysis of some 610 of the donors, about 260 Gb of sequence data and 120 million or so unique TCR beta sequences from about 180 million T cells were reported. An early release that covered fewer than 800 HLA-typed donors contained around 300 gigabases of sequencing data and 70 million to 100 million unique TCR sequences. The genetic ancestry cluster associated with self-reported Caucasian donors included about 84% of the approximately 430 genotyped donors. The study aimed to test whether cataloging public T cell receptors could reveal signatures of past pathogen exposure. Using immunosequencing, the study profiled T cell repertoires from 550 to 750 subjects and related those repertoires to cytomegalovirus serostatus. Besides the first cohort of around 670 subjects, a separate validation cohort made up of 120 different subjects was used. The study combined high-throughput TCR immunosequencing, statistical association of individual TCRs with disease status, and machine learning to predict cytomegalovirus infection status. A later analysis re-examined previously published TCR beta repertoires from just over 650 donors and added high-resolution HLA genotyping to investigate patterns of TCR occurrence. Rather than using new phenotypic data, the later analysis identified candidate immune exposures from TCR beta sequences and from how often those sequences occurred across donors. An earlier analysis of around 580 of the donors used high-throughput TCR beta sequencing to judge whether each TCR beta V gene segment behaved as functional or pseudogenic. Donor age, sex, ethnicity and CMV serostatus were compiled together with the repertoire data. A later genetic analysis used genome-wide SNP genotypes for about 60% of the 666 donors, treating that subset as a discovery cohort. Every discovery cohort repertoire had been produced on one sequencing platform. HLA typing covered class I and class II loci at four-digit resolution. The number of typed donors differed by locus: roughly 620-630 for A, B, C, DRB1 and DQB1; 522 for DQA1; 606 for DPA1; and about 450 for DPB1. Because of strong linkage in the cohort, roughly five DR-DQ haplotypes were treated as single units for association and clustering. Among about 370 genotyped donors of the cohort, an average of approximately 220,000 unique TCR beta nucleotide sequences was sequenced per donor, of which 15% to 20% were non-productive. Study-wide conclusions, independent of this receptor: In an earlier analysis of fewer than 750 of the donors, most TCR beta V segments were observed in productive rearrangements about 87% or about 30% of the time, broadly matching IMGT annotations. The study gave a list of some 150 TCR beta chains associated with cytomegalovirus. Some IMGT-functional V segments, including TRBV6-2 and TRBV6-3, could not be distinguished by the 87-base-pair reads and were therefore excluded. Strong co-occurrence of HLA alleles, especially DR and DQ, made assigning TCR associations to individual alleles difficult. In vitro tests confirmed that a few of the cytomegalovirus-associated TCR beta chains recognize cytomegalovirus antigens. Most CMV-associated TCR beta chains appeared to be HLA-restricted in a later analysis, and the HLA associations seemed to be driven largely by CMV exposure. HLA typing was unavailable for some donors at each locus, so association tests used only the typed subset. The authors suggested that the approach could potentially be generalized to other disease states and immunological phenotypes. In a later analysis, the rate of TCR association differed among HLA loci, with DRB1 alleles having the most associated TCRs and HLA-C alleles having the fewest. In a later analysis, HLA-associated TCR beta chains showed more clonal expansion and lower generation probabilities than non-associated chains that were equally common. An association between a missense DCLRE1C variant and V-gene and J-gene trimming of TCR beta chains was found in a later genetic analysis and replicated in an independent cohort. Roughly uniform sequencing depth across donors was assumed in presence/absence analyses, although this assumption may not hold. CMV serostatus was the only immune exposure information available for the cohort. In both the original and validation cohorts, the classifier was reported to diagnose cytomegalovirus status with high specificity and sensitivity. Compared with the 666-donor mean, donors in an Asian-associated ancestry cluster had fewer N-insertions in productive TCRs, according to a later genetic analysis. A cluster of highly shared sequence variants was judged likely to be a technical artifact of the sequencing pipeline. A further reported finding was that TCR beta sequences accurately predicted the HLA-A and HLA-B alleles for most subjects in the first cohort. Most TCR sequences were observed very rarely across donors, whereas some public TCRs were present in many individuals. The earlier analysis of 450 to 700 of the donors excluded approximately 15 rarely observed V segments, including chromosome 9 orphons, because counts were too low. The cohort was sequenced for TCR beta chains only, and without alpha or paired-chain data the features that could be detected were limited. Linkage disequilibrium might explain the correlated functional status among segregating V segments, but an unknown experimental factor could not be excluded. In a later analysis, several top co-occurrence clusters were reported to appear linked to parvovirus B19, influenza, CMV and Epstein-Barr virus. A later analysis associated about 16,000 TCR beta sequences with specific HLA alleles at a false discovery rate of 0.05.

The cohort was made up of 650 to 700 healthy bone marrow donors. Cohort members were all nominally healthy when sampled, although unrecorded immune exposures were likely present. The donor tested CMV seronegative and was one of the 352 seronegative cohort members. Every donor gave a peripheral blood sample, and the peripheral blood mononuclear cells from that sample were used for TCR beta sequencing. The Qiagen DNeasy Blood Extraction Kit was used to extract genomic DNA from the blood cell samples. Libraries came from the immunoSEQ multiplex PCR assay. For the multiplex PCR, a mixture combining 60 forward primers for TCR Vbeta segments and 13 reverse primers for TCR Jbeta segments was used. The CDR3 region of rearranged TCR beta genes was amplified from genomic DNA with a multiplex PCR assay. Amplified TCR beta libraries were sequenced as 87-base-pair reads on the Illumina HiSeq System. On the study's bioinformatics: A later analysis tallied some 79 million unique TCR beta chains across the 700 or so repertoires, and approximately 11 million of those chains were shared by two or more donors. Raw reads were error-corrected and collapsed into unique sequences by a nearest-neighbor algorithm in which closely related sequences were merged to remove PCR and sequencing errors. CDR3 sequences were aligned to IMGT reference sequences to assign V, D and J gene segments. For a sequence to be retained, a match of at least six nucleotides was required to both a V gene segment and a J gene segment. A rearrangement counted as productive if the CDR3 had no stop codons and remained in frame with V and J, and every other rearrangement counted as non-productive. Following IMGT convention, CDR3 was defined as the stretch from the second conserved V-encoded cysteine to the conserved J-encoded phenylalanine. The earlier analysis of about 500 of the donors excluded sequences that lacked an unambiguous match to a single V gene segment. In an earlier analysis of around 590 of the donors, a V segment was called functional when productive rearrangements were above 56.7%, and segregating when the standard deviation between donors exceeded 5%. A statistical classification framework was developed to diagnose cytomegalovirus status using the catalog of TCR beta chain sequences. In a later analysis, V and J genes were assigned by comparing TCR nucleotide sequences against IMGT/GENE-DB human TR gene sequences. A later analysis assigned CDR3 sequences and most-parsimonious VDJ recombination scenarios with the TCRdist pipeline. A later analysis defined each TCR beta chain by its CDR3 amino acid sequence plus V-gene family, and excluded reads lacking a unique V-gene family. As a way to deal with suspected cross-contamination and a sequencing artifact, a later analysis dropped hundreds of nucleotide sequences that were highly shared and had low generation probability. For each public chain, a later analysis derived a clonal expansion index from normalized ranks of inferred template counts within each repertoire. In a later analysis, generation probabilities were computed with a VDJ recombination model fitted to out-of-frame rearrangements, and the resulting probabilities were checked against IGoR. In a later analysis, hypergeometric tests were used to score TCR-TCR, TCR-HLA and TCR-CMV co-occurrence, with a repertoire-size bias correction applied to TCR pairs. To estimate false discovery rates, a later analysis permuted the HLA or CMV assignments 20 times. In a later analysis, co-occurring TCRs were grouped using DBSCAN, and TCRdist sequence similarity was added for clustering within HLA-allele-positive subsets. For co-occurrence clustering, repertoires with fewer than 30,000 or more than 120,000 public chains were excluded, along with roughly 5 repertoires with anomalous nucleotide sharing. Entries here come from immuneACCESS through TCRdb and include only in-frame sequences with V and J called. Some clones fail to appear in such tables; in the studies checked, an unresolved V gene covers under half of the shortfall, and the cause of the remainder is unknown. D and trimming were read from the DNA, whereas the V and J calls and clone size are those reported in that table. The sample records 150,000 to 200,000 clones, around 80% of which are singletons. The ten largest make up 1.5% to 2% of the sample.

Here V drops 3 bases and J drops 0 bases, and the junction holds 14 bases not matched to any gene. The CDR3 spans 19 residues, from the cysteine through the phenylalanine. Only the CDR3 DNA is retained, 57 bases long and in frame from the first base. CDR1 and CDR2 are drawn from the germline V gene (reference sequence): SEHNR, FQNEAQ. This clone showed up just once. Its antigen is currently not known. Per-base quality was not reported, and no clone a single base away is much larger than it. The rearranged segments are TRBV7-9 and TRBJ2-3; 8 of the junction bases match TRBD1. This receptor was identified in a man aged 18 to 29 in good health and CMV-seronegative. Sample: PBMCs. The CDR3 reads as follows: CASSLTGALFFDSTDTQYF. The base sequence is TGTGCCAGCAGCTTGACAGGGGCTTTGTTTTTCGACAGCACAGATACGCAGTATTTT.